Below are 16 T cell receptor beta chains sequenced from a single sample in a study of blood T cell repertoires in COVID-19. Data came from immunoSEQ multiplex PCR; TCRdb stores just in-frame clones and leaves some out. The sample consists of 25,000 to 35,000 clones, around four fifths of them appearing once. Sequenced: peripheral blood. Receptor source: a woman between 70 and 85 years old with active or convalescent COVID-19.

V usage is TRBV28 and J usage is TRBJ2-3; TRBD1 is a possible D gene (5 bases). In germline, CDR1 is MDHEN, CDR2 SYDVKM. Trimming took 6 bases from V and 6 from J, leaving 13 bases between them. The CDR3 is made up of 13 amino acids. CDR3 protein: CASRSTGIDTQYF. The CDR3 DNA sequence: TGTGCCAGCAGATCCACAGGAATCGATACGCAGTATTTT.

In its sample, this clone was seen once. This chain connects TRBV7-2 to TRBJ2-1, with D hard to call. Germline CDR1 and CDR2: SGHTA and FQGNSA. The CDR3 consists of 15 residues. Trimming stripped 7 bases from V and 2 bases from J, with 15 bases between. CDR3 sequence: CASTFSPVPYNEQFF. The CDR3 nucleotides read TGTGCCAGCACCTTTTCCCCGGTTCCCTACAATGAGCAGTTCTTC.

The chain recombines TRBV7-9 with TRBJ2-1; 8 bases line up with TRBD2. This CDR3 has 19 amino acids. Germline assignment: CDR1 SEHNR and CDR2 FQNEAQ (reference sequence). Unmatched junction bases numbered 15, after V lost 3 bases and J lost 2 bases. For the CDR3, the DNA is TGTGCCAGCAGCTTCATGGCGGGGGGCTCCCTGTCCCCCTACAATGAGCAGTTCTTC. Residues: CASSFMAGGSLSPYNEQFF.

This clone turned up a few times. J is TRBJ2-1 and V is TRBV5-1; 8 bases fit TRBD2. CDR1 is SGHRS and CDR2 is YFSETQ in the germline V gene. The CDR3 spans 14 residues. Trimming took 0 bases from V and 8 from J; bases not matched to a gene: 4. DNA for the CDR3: TGCGCCAGCAGCTTGGGGACTAGCTTCGATGAGCAGTTCTTC. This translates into CASSLGTSFDEQFF.

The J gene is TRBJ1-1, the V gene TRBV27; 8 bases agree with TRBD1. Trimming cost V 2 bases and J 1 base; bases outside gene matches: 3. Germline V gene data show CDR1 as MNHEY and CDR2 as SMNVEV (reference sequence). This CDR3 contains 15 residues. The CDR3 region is CASSLAGTGNTEAFF. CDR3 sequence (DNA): TGTGCCAGCAGTTTAGCCGGGACAGGGAACACTGAAGCTTTCTTT.

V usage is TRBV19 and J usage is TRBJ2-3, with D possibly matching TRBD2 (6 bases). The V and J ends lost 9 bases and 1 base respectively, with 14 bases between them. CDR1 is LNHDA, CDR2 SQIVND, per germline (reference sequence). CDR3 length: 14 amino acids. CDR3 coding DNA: TGTGCCAGCCGACGGGGGTTAGGCACAGATACGCAGTATTTT. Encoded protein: CASRRGLGTDTQYF.

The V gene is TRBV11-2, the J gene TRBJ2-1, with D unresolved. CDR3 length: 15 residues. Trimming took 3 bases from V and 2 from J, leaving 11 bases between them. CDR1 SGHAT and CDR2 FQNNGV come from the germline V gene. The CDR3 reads CASSLRLETYNEQFF. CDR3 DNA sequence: TGTGCCAGCAGCTTGCGCCTAGAAACCTACAATGAGCAGTTCTTC.

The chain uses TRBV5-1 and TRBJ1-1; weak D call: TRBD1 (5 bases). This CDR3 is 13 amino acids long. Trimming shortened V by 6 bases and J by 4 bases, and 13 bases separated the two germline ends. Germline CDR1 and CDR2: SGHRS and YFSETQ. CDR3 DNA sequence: TGCGCCAGCAAAACAAATAGGGGCACTGAAGCTTTCTTT. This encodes CASKTNRGTEAFF. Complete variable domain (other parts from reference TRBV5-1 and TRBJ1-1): KAGVTQTPRYLIKTRGQQVTLSCSPISGHRSVSWYQQTPGQGLQFLFEYFSETQRNKGNFPGRFSGRQFSNSRSEMNVSTLELGDSALYLCASKTNRGTEAFFGQGTRLTVV.

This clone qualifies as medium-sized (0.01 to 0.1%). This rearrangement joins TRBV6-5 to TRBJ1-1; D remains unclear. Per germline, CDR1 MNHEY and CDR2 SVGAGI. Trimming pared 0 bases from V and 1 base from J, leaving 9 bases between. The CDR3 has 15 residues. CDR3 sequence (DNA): TGTGCCAGCAGTTACTCTCAGGATGGGAACACTGAAGCTTTCTTT. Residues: CASSYSQDGNTEAFF.

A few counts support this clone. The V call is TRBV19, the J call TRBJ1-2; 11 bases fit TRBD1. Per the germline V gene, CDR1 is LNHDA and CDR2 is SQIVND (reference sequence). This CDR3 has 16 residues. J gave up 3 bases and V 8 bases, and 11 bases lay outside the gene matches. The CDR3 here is CASSKRGTGGDYGYTF. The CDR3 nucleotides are TGTGCCAGTTCAAAGCGCGGGACAGGGGGAGACTATGGCTACACCTTC. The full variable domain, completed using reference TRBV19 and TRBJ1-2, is DGGITQSPKYLFRKEGQNVTLSCEQNLNHDAMYWYRQDPGQGLRLIYYSQIVNDFQKGDIAEGYSVSREKKESFPLTVTSAQKNPTAFYLCASSKRGTGGDYGYTFGSGTRLTVV.

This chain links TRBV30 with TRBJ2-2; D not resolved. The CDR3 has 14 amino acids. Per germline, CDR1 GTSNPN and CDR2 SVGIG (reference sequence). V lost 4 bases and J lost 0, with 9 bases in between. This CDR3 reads CAWILSANTGELFF. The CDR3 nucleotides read TGTGCCTGGATTCTCAGCGCGAACACCGGGGAGCTGTTTTTT.

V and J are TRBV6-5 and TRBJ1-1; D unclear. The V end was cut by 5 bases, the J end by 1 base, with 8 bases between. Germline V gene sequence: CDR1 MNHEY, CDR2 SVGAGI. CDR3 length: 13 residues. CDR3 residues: CASSQRGNTEAFF. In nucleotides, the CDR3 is TGTGCCAGCAGTCAACGGGGGAACACTGAAGCTTTCTTT.

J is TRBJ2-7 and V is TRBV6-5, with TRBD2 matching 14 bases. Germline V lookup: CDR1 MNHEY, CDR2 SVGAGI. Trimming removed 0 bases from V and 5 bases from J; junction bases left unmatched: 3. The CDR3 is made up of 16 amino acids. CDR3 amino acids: CASSYSGGLAGDEQYF. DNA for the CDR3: TGTGCCAGCAGTTACTCGGGGGGACTAGCGGGAGACGAGCAGTACTTC.

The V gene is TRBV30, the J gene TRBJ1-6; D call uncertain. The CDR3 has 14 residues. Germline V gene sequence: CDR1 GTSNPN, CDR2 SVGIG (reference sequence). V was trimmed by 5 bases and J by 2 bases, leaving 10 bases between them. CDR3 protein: CAWHGSPYNSPLHF. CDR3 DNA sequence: TGTGCCTGGCACGGGAGTCCCTATAATTCACCCCTCCACTTT. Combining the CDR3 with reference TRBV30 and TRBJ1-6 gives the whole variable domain SQTIHQWPATLVQPVGSPLSLECTVEGTSNPNLYWYRQAAGRGLQLLFYSVGIGQISSEVPQNLSASRPQDRQFILSSKKLLLSDSGFYLCAWHGSPYNSPLHFGNGTRLTVT.

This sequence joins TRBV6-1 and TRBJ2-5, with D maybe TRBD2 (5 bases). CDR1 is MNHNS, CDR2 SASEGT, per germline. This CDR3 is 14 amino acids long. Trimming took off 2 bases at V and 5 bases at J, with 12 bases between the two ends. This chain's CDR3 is CASSENWGEETQYF. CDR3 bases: TGTGCCAGCAGTGAAAACTGGGGAGAGGAGACCCAGTACTTC.

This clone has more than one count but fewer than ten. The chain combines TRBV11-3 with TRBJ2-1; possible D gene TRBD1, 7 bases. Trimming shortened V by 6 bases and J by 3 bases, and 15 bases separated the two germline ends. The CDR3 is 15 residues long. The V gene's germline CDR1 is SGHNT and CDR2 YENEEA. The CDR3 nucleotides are TGTGCCAGCAGTCCAGGGGGGCCCAGCTACAATGAGCAGTTCTTC. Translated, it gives CASSPGGPSYNEQFF. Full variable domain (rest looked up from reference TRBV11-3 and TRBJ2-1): EAGVVQSPRYKIIEKKQPVAFWCNPISGHNTLYWYLQNLGQGPELLIRYENEEAVDDSQLPKDRFSAERLKGVDSTLKIQPAELGDSAVYLCASSPGGPSYNEQFFGPGTRLTVL.